Listed below are T cell receptor beta chains from one sample, sequenced in a study of patients and donors after allogeneic stem cell transplantation. TCRdb independently ran MiXCR on the RT-PCR reads; one entry per CDR3 protein. The top ten hold 5% to 6.5% of the sample, which has about a million distinct CDR3 sequences, more than 15% seen once. Sequenced material: blood, either unsorted or a sorted T cell fraction (not recorded which). Receptor source: a human donor who was either an allogeneic HSCT recipient or a stem cell or donor lymphocyte infusion donor (not recorded which). It is not recorded whose cells these are; they may come from a transplant donor. Each CDR3 is given with its conserved first and last residue. Fields, in order: J gene, V gene, D gene, CDR3 protein. D genes are given only for firm matches.

TRBJ1-4 TRBV12-3/TRBV12-4 NA CASSLMLRGKLFF
TRBJ1-3 TRBV3-1 NA CASSQAQGRRNTIYF
TRBJ2-2 TRBV6-2/TRBV6-3 NA CASTYGAHVKNTGELFF
TRBJ1-4 TRBV4-3 NA CASSQAGVGAGEKLFF
TRBJ2-7 TRBV6-2/TRBV6-3 TRBD2 CASSQPSGGAYEQYF
TRBJ2-5 TRBV5-6 TRBD1 CASSLGQGGKTQYF
TRBJ2-1 TRBV2 NA CAARAGTYNEQFF
TRBJ2-2 TRBV27 NA CASSPSLTGLLFF
TRBJ1-1 TRBV5-1 NA CASSLVGFSEAFF
TRBJ1-5 TRBV12-3/TRBV12-4 NA CASSTTRQANQPQHF
TRBJ2-1 TRBV20-1 TRBD1 CSARPRGGLGNEQFF
TRBJ2-5 TRBV30 NA CAWSGRETQYF
TRBJ1-1 TRBV4-3 NA CASSQGTPTGTEAFF
TRBJ1-2 TRBV5-1 NA CASSLEGQGNYGYTF
TRBJ1-2 TRBV9 TRBD1 CASSPQARDRVNYGYPF
TRBJ2-5 TRBV7-9 TRBD2 CASSSVGGETQYF
TRBJ1-2 TRBV4-3 NA CASSLLGGVNYGYTF
TRBJ2-5 TRBV5-1 TRBD2 CASSLQRPGGIKTQYF
TRBJ2-7 TRBV3-1 NA CASSQDVTDEQYF
TRBJ1-5 TRBV3-1 NA CASSQTFQGRKNQPQHF
TRBJ1-1 TRBV20-1 NA CSARDRFGRGLYTEAFF
TRBJ2-7 TRBV14 TRBD1 CASSQGQGPNEQYF
TRBJ1-1 TRBV20-1 TRBD1 CSASDSGGALFGNTEAFF
TRBJ2-7 TRBV27 TRBD1 CASSLTGQLSYEQYF
TRBJ2-1 TRBV5-1 TRBD2 CASSLTASSGYNEQFF
TRBJ2-7 TRBV12-3/TRBV12-4 TRBD1 CASSPRGQGIEQYF
TRBJ1-2 TRBV12-3/TRBV12-4 TRBD1 CASRTGGLLGGYTF
TRBJ2-3 TRBV4-2 NA CASGDQGRFGSTDTQYF
TRBJ2-1 TRBV24-1 TRBD2 CATSAGTSVDEQFF
TRBJ2-7 TRBV7-3 NA CASSLTQGWSEQYF
TRBJ2-2 TRBV12-3/TRBV12-4 NA CASSYRTDHTGELFF
TRBJ1-1 TRBV6-1 TRBD1 CASSGHRGMDTEAFF
TRBJ2-2 TRBV12-3/TRBV12-4 NA CASSFTGELFF
TRBJ1-1 TRBV11-3 NA CASSPGLVNTEAFF
TRBJ2-7 TRBV29-1 NA CSVEFGQTSYEQYF
TRBJ2-1 TRBV4-3 TRBD2 CASSQDGDSAGGTYNEQFF
TRBJ1-1 TRBV13 NA CASSGGRLTEAFF
TRBJ2-2 TRBV5-1 TRBD2 CASSFREGTGELFF
TRBJ1-1 TRBV10-3 NA CAISESILRKNTEAFF
TRBJ2-7 TRBV7-9 NA CASSPRGGTDYEQYF
TRBJ2-7 TRBV6-1 NA CASSASGNYEQYF
TRBJ2-7 TRBV20-1 TRBD2 CSAREGSGVTYEQYF
TRBJ1-4 TRBV12-3/TRBV12-4 TRBD1 CASSFGDRAPEGNEKLFF
TRBJ1-1 TRBV5-5 NA CASTLSGRNTEAFF
TRBJ1-1 TRBV9 NA CASSPYIHGTDTEAFF
TRBJ2-2 TRBV6-5 NA CASSYSGMNTGELFF
TRBJ2-2 TRBV12-3/TRBV12-4 TRBD2 CASSLPGLRNTGELFF
TRBJ1-2 TRBV2 NA CASSENWGNYGYTF
TRBJ2-2 TRBV4-1 TRBD2 CASSQAGLVVVTGELFF
TRBJ1-1 TRBV4-1 TRBD1 CASSQGVGRGKTEAFF
TRBJ1-1 TRBV20-1 TRBD1 CSARTGGFMNTEAFF
TRBJ1-2 TRBV6-1 NA CASSVAGMDGYTF
TRBJ2-7 TRBV24-1 TRBD1 CATSDTGTGGGQYF
TRBJ1-5 TRBV29-1 NA CSVEEGAGSNQPQHF
TRBJ2-3 TRBV5-1 NA CASSSTRPTDTQYF
TRBJ2-7 TRBV9 NA CASSNGRSYEQYF
TRBJ2-6 TRBV19 TRBD1 CASSIGTGVAGANVLTF